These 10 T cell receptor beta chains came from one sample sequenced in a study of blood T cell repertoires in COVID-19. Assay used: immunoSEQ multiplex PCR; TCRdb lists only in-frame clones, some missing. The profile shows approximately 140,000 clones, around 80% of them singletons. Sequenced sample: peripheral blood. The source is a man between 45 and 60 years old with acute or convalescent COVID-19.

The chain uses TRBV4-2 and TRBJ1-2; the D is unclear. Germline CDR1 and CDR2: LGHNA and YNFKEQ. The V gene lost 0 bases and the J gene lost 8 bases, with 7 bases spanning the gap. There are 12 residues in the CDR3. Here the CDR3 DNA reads TGTGCCAGCAGCCAAGATTCGGAGGGCTACACCTTC. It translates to CASSQDSEGYTF.

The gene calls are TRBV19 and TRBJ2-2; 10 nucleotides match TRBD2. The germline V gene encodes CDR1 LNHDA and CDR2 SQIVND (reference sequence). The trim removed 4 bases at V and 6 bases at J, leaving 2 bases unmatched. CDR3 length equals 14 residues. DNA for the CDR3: TGTGCCAGTAGTACTAGCGGGGGTTCCGGGGAGCTGTTTTTT. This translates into CASSTSGGSGELFF.

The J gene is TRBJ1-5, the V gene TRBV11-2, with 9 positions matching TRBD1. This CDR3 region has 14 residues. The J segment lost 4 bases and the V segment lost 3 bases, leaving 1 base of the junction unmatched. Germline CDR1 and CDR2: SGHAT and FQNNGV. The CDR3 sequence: CASSFGTGNQPQHF. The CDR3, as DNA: TGTGCCAGCAGCTTCGGGACAGGGAATCAGCCCCAGCATTTT.

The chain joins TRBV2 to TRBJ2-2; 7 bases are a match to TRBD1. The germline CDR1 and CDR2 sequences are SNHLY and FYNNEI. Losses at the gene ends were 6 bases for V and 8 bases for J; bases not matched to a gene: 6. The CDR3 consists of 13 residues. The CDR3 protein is CASRTGVAGELFF. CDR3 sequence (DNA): TGTGCCAGCAGAACAGGGGTAGCGGGGGAGCTGTTTTTT.

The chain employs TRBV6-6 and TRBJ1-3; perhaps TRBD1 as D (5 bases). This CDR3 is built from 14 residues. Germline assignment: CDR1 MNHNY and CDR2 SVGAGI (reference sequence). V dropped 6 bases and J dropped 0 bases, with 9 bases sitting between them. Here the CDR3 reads CASRGGFSGNTIYF. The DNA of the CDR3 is TGTGCCAGCAGGGGGGGTTTCTCTGGAAACACCATATATTTT.

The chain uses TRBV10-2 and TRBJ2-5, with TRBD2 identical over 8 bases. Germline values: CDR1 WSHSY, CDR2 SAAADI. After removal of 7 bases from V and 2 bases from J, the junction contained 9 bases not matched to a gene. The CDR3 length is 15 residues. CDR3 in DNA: TGCGCCAGCAAACGAACGGCGGGGGGACAAGAGACCCAGTACTTC. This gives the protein CASKRTAGGQETQYF.

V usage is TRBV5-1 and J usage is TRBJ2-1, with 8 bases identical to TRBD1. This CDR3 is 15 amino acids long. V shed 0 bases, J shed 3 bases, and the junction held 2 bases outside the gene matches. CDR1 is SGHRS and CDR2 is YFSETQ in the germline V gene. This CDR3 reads CASSLDGQGYNEQFF. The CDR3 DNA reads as TGCGCCAGCAGCTTGGATGGACAGGGCTACAATGAGCAGTTCTTC.

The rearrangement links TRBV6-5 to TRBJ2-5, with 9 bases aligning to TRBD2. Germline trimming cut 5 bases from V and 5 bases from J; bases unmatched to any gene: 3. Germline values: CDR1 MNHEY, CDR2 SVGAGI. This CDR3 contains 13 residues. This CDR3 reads CASSSGGTETQYF. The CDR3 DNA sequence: TGTGCCAGCAGTAGCGGGGGGACTGAGACCCAGTACTTC.

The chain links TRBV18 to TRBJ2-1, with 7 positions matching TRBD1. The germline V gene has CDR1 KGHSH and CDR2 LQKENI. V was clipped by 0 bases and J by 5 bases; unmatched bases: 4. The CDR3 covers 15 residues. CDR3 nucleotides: TGTGCCAGCTCACCACCGAGACAGGGAAACAATGAGCAGTTCTTC. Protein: CASSPPRQGNNEQFF.

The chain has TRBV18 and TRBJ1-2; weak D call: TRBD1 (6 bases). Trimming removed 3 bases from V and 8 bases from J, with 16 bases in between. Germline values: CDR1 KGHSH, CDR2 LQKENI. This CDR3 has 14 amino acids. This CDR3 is CASSPLAGAEGYTF. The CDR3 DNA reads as TGTGCCAGCTCACCCCTCGCGGGGGCGGAGGGCTACACCTTC.